This passage covers 30 T cell receptor beta chains from one sample sequenced in a study of blood T cells in healthy people across ages. A second PCR, run for roughly 7 to 12 cycles, used a sample-barcoded 5' primer plus a J-beta primer mix. From the 5' RACE reads, TCRdb called clonotypes with MiXCR, one entry per CDR3 protein. Found here are 1.5 million to 2 million distinct CDR3 sequences, roughly 50% of them singletons; the top ten hold around 2.1%. The specimen was blood. These receptors were collected from a woman aged 40 to 50 in good health.

The gene calls are TRBV10-3 and TRBJ1-5, with D possibly TRBD1 on 5 matching bases. The V end was cut by 4 bases, the J end by 0 bases, with 10 bases between. Germline V gives CDR1 ENHRY, CDR2 SYGVKD. The CDR3 has 15 residues. The CDR3 DNA reads TGTGCCATCAGTGGAAGAGACAGTAGCAATCAGCCCCAGCATTTT. The encoded protein is CAISGRDSSNQPQHF.

The chain employs TRBV14 and TRBJ1-2; D is possibly TRBD1 (6 bases). The CDR3 is 15 amino acids. Germline lookup yields CDR1 SGHDN and CDR2 FVKESK. Trimming stripped 1 base from V and 3 bases from J, with 12 bases between. The CDR3 region is CASSQAGGGYYGYTF. The DNA of the CDR3 is TGTGCCAGCAGCCAAGCAGGAGGGGGTTACTATGGCTACACCTTC.

This clonotype was detected only a few times. The chain carries TRBV5-1 and TRBJ2-1; 12 bases are shared with TRBD2. Unmatched junction bases numbered 6, after V lost 5 bases and J lost 6 bases. Germline V gene lookup returns CDR1 SGHRS and CDR2 YFSETQ. The CDR3 contains 15 residues. CDR3: CASSPSGGGVNEQFF. The DNA of the CDR3 is TGCGCCAGCAGTCCTAGCGGGGGGGGAGTCAATGAGCAGTTCTTC.

The sample holds a few counts of this clonotype. The V call is TRBV4-3, the J call TRBJ1-2; 7 bases fit TRBD1. Trimming at V came to 4 bases and at J to 3 bases, leaving 8 bases not matched to a gene. Germline-derived CDR1 and CDR2 are LGHNA and YSLEER. The CDR3 spans 15 residues. The chain's CDR3 is CASSLRGRGDYGYTF. The CDR3 DNA is TGCGCCAGCAGCCTAAGGGGGCGCGGTGACTATGGCTACACCTTC.

The chain uses TRBV3-1 and TRBJ2-5; 14 nucleotides align to TRBD2. CDR1 and CDR2 from the germline V gene are LGHDT and YNNKEL (reference sequence). The length of the CDR3 is 17 residues. With V trimmed by 2 bases and J by 4 bases, 6 bases remained unmatched. The CDR3: CASSQKTSGGAGETQYF. The CDR3 DNA reads TGTGCCAGCAGCCAAAAGACTAGCGGGGGGGCGGGAGAGACCCAGTACTTC.

This sequence joins TRBV6-5 and TRBJ2-3; a weak D match, TRBD1 (6 bases). V lost 5 bases, J lost 2 bases, and 11 bases lay in between. This CDR3 region has 14 residues. The germline gives CDR1 MNHEY, CDR2 SVGAGI. Here the CDR3 DNA reads TGTGCCAGCAGTAAAAGGACAGTCACAGATACGCAGTATTTT. Encoded protein: CASSKRTVTDTQYF.

The chain is built from TRBV4-1 and TRBJ2-7, with D uncertain. Trimming left V 1 base short and J 7 bases short, with 11 bases between. The CDR3 length is 13 residues. CDR1 and CDR2 from the germline V gene are MGHRA and YSYEKL. In DNA form, the CDR3 reads TGCGCCAGCAGCCAAGCCTCTTCCAATGAGCAGTACTTC. The encoded protein is CASSQASSNEQYF.

V gene TRBV29-1 combines with J gene TRBJ2-7; D is ambiguous. The CDR3 is 12 amino acids. Looked up from germline, CDR1 is SQVTM and CDR2 is ANQGSEA. V was trimmed by 1 base and J by 2 bases, leaving 6 bases between them. Here the CDR3 reads CSVEGPAYEQYF. In nucleotides, the CDR3 is TGCAGCGTTGAAGGCCCAGCCTACGAGCAGTACTTC.

This clonotype was seen only a few times. The chain is built from TRBV6-6 and TRBJ2-7; D may match TRBD1 or TRBD2 (5 bases each). The CDR3 covers 17 residues. The germline V and J ends were trimmed by 0 bases and 5 bases, with 20 bases remaining between them. Germline CDR1 and CDR2: MNHNY and SVGAGI (reference sequence). The CDR3 here is CASSYSRGRRMAHEQYF. In nucleotides, the CDR3 is TGTGCCAGCAGTTACTCGAGGGGTAGGCGGATGGCCCACGAGCAGTACTTC.

This clonotype showed up just once. V gene TRBV18 combines with J gene TRBJ2-7; a possible D gene is TRBD2 (5 bases). Trimming cost V 6 bases and J 2 bases, with 11 bases left between them. CDR1 and CDR2 (germline): KGHSH, LQKENI. The CDR3 is 13 residues long. The CDR3 DNA is TGTGCCAGCTCGCGGGTACAGACCTACGAGCAGTACTTC. The encoded protein is CASSRVQTYEQYF.

This clonotype appeared a few times. The V and J genes are TRBV28 and TRBJ2-1; the D is unclear. Germline assignment: CDR1 MDHEN and CDR2 SYDVKM. The CDR3 runs 13 residues. V shed 2 bases and J shed 9 bases, with 11 bases lying between them. The CDR3 region is CASSLIGLGEQFF. DNA of the CDR3: TGTGCCAGCAGTTTAATCGGCCTAGGTGAGCAGTTCTTC. The whole variable domain, filled in from reference TRBV28 and TRBJ2-1, reads DVKVTQSSRYLVKRTGEKVFLECVQDMDHENMFWYRQDPGLGLRLIYFSYDVKMKEKGDIPEGYSVSREKKERFSLILESASTNQTSMYLCASSLIGLGEQFFGPGTRLTVL.

The chain uses TRBV27 and TRBJ2-6; 7 bases are shared with TRBD1. Germline trimming cut 8 bases from V and 0 bases from J; bases unmatched to any gene: 7. In germline, CDR1 is MNHEY, CDR2 SMNVEV (reference sequence). CDR3 length: 16 amino acids. The CDR3 loop is CASWATGNSGANVLTF. Here the CDR3 DNA reads TGTGCCAGCTGGGCGACAGGGAACTCTGGGGCCAACGTCCTGACTTTC.

This sequence joins TRBV13 and TRBJ2-5; D not resolved. The CDR3 sequence is 13 residues long. Trimming left V 5 bases short and J 2 bases short, with 9 bases between. CDR1 is PRHDT, CDR2 FYEKMQ, per germline (reference sequence). DNA for the CDR3: TGTGCCAGCAGCGATTCTAGACAAGAGACCCAGTACTTC. This gives the protein CASSDSRQETQYF. Full variable domain (missing parts from reference TRBV13 and TRBJ2-5): AAGVIQSPRHLIKEKRETATLKCYPIPRHDTVYWYQQGPGQDPQFLISFYEKMQSDKGSIPDRFSAQQFSDYHSELNMSSLELGDSALYFCASSDSRQETQYFGPGTRLLVL.

This clonotype was detected only a few times. The CDR3 loop is CASSLVGSDEKLFF. The CDR3 nucleotides are TGTGCCAGCAGCTTGGTAGGCAGCGATGAAAAACTGTTTTTT. The J gene is TRBJ1-4, the V gene TRBV7-2, with D uncertain. The germline CDR1 and CDR2 sequences are SGHTA and FQGNSA. This CDR3 is built from 14 residues. Trimming stripped 3 bases from V and 6 bases from J, with 11 bases between. Supplemented by reference TRBV7-2 and TRBJ1-4, the full variable domain reads GAGVSQSPSNKVTEKGKDVELRCDPISGHTALYWYRQSLGQGLEFLIYFQGNSAPDKSGLPSDRFSAERTGGSVSTLTIQRTQQEDSAVYLCASSLVGSDEKLFFGSGTQLSVL.

J is TRBJ2-3 and V is TRBV6-2 or TRBV6-3; 7 positions match TRBD2. The junction had 6 bases not matched to a gene; V was cut back by 4 bases and J by 2 bases. This CDR3 has 15 amino acids. Germline values: CDR1 MNHEY, CDR2 SVGEGT. CDR3 in amino acids: CASSSPTSFTDTQYF. The CDR3 region has the DNA TGTGCCAGCAGTTCCCCGACTAGCTTCACAGATACGCAGTATTTT.

This clonotype was picked up many times. This sequence joins TRBV6-4 and TRBJ2-5; 10 positions match TRBD2. Germline trimming cut 5 bases from V and 1 base from J; bases unmatched to any gene: 7. The CDR3 runs to 16 residues. In germline, CDR1 is MRHNA, CDR2 SNTAGT. CDR3 region: CASSRTSGAPQETQYF. The CDR3 DNA follows: TGTGCCAGCAGTCGGACTAGCGGTGCCCCCCAAGAGACCCAGTACTTC.

This clonotype was counted between two and nine times. CDR3 sequence (DNA): TGCGCCAGCAGCCACGGACAGGGCCAATATGGCTACACCTTC. Translating gives CASSHGQGQYGYTF. The chain couples TRBV4-3 to TRBJ1-2; 8 nucleotides match TRBD1. CDR3 length: 14 residues. Looked up from germline, CDR1 is LGHNA and CDR2 is YSLEER. V lost 3 bases and J lost 5; bases outside the gene matches: 5.

V and J are TRBV4-1 and TRBJ1-2; D call uncertain. V lost 0 bases, J lost 5 bases, and 13 bases lay in between. The V gene's germline CDR1 is MGHRA and CDR2 YSYEKL. The CDR3 totals 15 residues. CDR3 in amino acids: CASSQEGSAQYGYTF. In DNA, the CDR3 is TGCGCCAGCAGCCAAGAGGGGTCAGCCCAATATGGCTACACCTTC.

The chain employs TRBV6-5 and TRBJ2-3; 7 bases agree with TRBD2. Germline V gives CDR1 MNHEY, CDR2 SVGAGI. J lost 9 bases, V lost 2 bases, and 2 bases had no gene match. The CDR3 is 12 residues long. The CDR3 spells CASSYERGTQYF. The DNA of the CDR3 is TGTGCCAGCAGTTACGAGCGGGGCACGCAGTATTTT.

The chain carries TRBV6-5 and TRBJ1-4; the match to TRBD1 covers 7 bases. V was clipped by 4 bases and J by 5 bases; unmatched bases: 7. The germline CDR1 and CDR2 sequences are MNHEY and SVGAGI. The CDR3 consists of 15 residues. The CDR3 sequence is CASSFRDSVNEKLFF. CDR3 DNA sequence: TGTGCCAGCAGTTTTCGGGACAGCGTGAATGAAAAACTGTTTTTT.

The V call is TRBV28, the J call TRBJ2-1, with D perhaps matching TRBD2 (5 bases). Trimming stripped 7 bases from V and 6 bases from J, with 16 bases between. This CDR3 is 14 amino acids long. Germline V gene data show CDR1 as MDHEN and CDR2 as SYDVKM. CDR3: CASTTGILSNEQFF. The DNA of the CDR3 is TGTGCCAGCACGACCGGGATCCTAAGCAATGAGCAGTTCTTC.

This clonotype was observed at least ten times. The gene calls are TRBV4-2 and TRBJ1-2; D unclear. The CDR3 spans 18 residues. Trimming took 0 bases from V and 0 from J, leaving 17 bases between them. The germline V gene encodes CDR1 LGHNA and CDR2 YNFKEQ. In DNA, the CDR3 is TGTGCCAGCAGCCAAGATCAGTCCAGGCCCTTAGCTAACTATGGCTACACCTTC. Translated, it gives CASSQDQSRPLANYGYTF.

The chain recombines TRBV28 with TRBJ1-1; 7 bases align to TRBD1. V gave up 5 bases and J gave up 4 bases; unmatched junction bases: 7. The CDR3 spans 14 residues. CDR1 MDHEN and CDR2 SYDVKM come from the germline V gene. CDR3 DNA: TGTGCCAGCAGTGACAGGGTTAGAGTCACTGAAGCTTTCTTT. Its protein product is CASSDRVRVTEAFF.

The J gene is TRBJ2-5, the V gene TRBV18; D is unresolved. CDR1 is KGHSH, CDR2 LQKENI, per germline. Trimming stripped 0 bases from V and 11 bases from J, with 13 bases between. The CDR3 is 13 amino acids. This chain's CDR3 is CASSPPVAQVQYF. CDR3 sequence (DNA): TGTGCCAGCTCACCACCCGTGGCTCAGGTGCAGTACTTC.

This clonotype was detected only a few times. J is TRBJ1-5 and V is TRBV12-3 or TRBV12-4, with D maybe TRBD1 (5 bases). The CDR3 extends over 14 amino acids. The V end was cut by 2 bases, the J end by 6 bases, with 11 bases between. This CDR3 is CASSLSGKTQPQHF. CDR3 sequence (DNA): TGTGCCAGCAGTTTATCAGGGAAAACTCAGCCCCAGCATTTT.

The V call is TRBV9, the J call TRBJ1-2, with 7 bases lining up with TRBD1. This CDR3 region has 13 residues. Germline loops: CDR1 SGDLS, CDR2 YYNGEE. With V trimmed by 6 bases and J by 5 bases, 7 bases remained unmatched. This CDR3 reads CASTEQGPYGYTF. The CDR3 DNA is TGTGCCAGCACTGAACAGGGGCCATATGGCTACACCTTC.

This clonotype was found a few times. The rearrangement joins TRBV4-1 to TRBJ2-3, with D perhaps TRBD2 (5 bases). This CDR3 contains 14 residues. Trimming stripped 2 bases from V and 3 bases from J, with 9 bases between. The germline V gene has CDR1 MGHRA and CDR2 YSYEKL. CDR3 amino acids: CASSQILATDTQYF. The DNA for the CDR3 is TGCGCCAGCAGCCAAATCCTAGCAACAGATACGCAGTATTTT.

The chain has TRBV7-9 and TRBJ1-1, with no clear D. The CDR3 loop spans 12 amino acids. Germline lookup yields CDR1 SEHNR and CDR2 FQNEAQ (reference sequence). V gave up 2 bases and J gave up 5 bases, with 6 bases separating them. The CDR3 DNA reads TGTGCCAGCAGCTTAAGTGAGACTGAAGCTTTCTTT. Translated: CASSLSETEAFF.

The rearrangement links TRBV20-1 to TRBJ1-5; D ambiguous. This CDR3 has 15 amino acids. Trimming pared 4 bases from V and 0 bases from J, leaving 13 bases between. In germline, CDR1 is DFQATT, CDR2 SNEGSKA (reference sequence). CDR3 in amino acids: CSATLRENSNQPQHF. CDR3 nucleotides: TGCAGTGCTACCCTAAGGGAAAATAGCAATCAGCCCCAGCATTTT.

V is TRBV15 and J is TRBJ2-7; D uncertain. This CDR3 is 12 amino acids long. V dropped 0 bases and J dropped 7 bases, with 7 bases sitting between them. Germline V lookup: CDR1 LNHNV, CDR2 YYDKDF (reference sequence). The CDR3 loop reads CATSRDVGEQYF. The CDR3 DNA reads TGTGCCACCAGCAGAGATGTGGGAGAGCAGTACTTC. Complete variable domain (other parts from reference TRBV15 and TRBJ2-7): DAMVIQNPRYQVTQFGKPVTLSCSQTLNHNVMYWYQQKSSQAPKLLFHYYDKDFNNEADTPDNFQSRRPNTSFCFLDIRSPGLGDTAMYLCATSRDVGEQYFGPGTRLTVT.